What follows is one T cell receptor (beta chain) and its context. Its antigen is unidentified. The CDR3 spans 13 residues. V was clipped by 4 bases and J by 9 bases, with 15 bases between them. In germline, CDR1 is LGHDT, CDR2 YNNKEL (reference sequence). The data were taken from a study of T-cell memory formation after mild COVID-19. General study findings and limits: CD4+ contracting clones lay mainly in CM and EM, CD8+ ones in EMRA. Day 15 to 85 contracting clones showed balanced CD4/CD8; later expanders leaned CD4+.

After 5'RACE with constant-segment primers, TCR alpha and TCR beta cDNA libraries carrying sample barcodes and UMIs were obtained. TCRdb independently ran MiXCR on the 5' RACE reads; one entry per CDR3 protein. The table has a few hundred thousand distinct CDR3 sequences, approximately 9% seen once. The clonotype originates from a man between 18 and 29 years old who had mild COVID-19 (a few samples of this study predate the infection). Cell type and time point are not known. V is TRBV3-1 and J is TRBJ2-5, with D tentatively TRBD2 (5 bases). The sample consisted of PBMCs or a T cell subset sorted from them (not recorded which). The CDR3 DNA reads TGTGCCAGCAGCCCCCCTAACGGGGTGGCCCAGTACTTC. Its translation: CASSPPNGVAQYF.